This entry is about one T cell receptor (beta chain). TCRdb's copy holds only in-frame clones and misses some; the assay was immunoSEQ multiplex PCR. The sample gives roughly 700,000 clones, 88% of which show up once; roughly 0.0097% is in the top ten. The sample is drawn from a study of shared T cell receptors in the human thymus. The J segment lost 9 bases and the V segment lost 1 base, leaving 15 bases of the junction unmatched. The CDR3 totals 18 residues. Per the germline V gene, CDR1 is SGHTA and CDR2 is FQGNSA. A further study also used this sample, focusing on human thymus T cells.

The receptor was derived from a boy less than two years old with a congenital heart defect. The sequencing input was thymocytes. The chain links TRBV7-2 to TRBJ2-1, with TRBD2 identical over 10 bases. Here the CDR3 reads CASSLEASGRYPNSEQFF. The CDR3, as DNA: TGTGCCAGCAGCTTAGAAGCTAGCGGGAGATATCCCAATAGTGAGCAGTTCTTC.